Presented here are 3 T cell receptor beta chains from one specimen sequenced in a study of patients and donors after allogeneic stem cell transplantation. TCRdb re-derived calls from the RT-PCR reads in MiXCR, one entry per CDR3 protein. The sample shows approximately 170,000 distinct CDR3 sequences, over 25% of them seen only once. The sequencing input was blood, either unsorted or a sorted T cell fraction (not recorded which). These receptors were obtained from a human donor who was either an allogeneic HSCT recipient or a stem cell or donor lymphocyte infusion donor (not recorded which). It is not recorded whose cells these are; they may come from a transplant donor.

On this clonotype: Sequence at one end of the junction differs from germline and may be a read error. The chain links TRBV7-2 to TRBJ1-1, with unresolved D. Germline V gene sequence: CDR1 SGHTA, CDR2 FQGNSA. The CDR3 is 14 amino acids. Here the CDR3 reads CASRPGSWNTEAFF. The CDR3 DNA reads TGCGCCAGCAGGCCCGGCTCATGGAACACTGAAGCTTTCTTT.

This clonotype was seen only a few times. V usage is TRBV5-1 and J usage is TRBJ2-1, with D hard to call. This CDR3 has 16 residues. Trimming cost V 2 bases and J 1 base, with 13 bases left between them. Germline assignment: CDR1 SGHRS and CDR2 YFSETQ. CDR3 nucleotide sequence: TGCGCCAGCAGCTTTCTGGGCCCTCCATCCTACAATGAGCAGTTCTTC. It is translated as CASSFLGPPSYNEQFF.

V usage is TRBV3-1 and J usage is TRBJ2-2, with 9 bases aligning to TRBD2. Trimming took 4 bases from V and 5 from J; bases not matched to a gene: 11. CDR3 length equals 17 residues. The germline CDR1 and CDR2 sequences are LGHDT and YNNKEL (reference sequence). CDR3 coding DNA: TGTGCCAGCAGCCGATTAGCGGGAGTAGGGCGGACCGGGGAGCTGTTTTTT. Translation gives CASSRLAGVGRTGELFF.